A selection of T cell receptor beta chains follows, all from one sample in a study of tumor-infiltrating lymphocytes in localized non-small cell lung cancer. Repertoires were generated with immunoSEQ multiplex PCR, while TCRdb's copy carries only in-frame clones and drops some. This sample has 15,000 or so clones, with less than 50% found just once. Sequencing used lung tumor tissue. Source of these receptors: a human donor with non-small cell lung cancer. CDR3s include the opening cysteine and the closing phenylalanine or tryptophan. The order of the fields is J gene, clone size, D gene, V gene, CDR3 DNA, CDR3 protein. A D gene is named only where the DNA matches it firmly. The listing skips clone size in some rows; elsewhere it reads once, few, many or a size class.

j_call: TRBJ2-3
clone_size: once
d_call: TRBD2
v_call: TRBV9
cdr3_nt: TGTGCCAGCAGCGCCGGACTAGCGGGGGGGCAAGATACGCAGTATTTT
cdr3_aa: CASSAGLAGGQDTQYF

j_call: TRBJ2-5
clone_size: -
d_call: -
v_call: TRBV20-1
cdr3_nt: TGCAGTGTCAGAGAAGAGACCCAGTACTTC
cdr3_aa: CSVREETQYF

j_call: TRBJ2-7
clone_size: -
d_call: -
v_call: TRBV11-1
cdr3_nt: TGTGCCAGCAGCCCTGTCGGCTACGAGCAGTACTTC
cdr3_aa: CASSPVGYEQYF

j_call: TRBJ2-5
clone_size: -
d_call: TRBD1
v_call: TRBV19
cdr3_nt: TGTGCCAGTAGTAGGGACAGGGAACAAGAGACCCAGTACTTC
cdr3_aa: CASSRDREQETQYF

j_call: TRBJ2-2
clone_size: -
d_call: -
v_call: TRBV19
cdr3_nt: TGTGCCAGTAGTATGGGGCCAGGGGCGAACACCGGGGAGCTGTTTTTT
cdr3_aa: CASSMGPGANTGELFF

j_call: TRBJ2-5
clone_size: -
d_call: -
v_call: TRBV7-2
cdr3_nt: TGTGCCAGCAGCCCGTATTCGGCCCAAGAGACCCAGTACTTC
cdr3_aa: CASSPYSAQETQYF

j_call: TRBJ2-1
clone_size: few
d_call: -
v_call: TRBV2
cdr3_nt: TGTGCCAGCAGTGACAGTTACAATGAGCAGTTCTTC
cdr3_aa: CASSDSYNEQFF

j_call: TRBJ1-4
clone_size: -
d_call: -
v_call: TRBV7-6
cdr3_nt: TGTGCCAGCAGCGCCCAAGGTTGGGAAAAACTGTTTTTT
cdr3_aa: CASSAQGWEKLFF

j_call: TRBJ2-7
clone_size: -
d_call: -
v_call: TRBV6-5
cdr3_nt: TGTGCCAGCAGTTACGCCTACCGCTCCTACGAGCAGTACTTC
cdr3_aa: CASSYAYRSYEQYF

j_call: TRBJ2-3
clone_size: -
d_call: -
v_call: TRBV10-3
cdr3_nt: TGTGCCATCAGCGGGGACTGGGATACGCAGTATTTT
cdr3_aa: CAISGDWDTQYF

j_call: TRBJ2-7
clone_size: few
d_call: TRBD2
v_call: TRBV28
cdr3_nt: TGTGCCAGCACCGGAACTAGCGGGGGGGCGTACGAGCAGTACTTC
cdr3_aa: CASTGTSGGAYEQYF

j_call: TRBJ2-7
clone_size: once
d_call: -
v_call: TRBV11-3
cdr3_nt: TGTGCCAGCAGCTTTACCGGGACTCCCTCCTACGAGCAGTACTTC
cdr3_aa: CASSFTGTPSYEQYF

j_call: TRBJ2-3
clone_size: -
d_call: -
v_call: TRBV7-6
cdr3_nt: TGTGCCAGCAGTTCTCTAGCCCCAGATACGCAGTATTTT
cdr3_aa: CASSSLAPDTQYF

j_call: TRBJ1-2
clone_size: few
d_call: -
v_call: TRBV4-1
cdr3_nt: TGCGCCAGCAGCCAAGTGGGCCCGGGCTTTTTCGGCTATGGCTACACCTTC
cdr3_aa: CASSQVGPGFFGYGYTF

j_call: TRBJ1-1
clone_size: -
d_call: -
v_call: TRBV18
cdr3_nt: TGTGCCAGCTCGCCGCAACCCCCGGGGGCTTTCTTT
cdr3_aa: CASSPQPPGAFF

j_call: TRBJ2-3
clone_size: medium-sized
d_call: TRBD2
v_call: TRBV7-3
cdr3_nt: TGTGCCAGCAGCTTAATCGGCGGGGGGCGTGGAGATACGCAGTATTTT
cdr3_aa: CASSLIGGGRGDTQYF

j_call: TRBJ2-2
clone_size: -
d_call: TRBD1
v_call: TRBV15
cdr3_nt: TGTGCCACCAGCAGAAATCAATTTCCGGGACAGGGAGACACCGGGGAGCTGTTTTTT
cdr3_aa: CATSRNQFPGQGDTGELFF

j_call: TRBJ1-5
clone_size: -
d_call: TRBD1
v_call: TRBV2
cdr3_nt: TGTGCCAGCAGTGAAAGGGGGACAGGGGGCAATCAGCCCCAGCATTTT
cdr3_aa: CASSERGTGGNQPQHF

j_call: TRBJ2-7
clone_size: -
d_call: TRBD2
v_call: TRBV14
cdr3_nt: TGTGCCAGCAGCCTGGCCGGGGGGGTCTCCTACGAGCAGTACTTC
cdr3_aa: CASSLAGGVSYEQYF

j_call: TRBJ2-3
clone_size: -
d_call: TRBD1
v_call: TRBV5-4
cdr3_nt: TGTGCCAGCAGCGCAGGACAGGGGAGCACAGATACGCAGTATTTT
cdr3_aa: CASSAGQGSTDTQYF

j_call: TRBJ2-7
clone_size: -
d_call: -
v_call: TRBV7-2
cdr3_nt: TGTGCCAGCAGCTTAGTGGTTTTCGAGCAGTACTTC
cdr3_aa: CASSLVVFEQYF

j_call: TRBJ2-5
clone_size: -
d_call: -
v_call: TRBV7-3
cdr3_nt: TGTGCCAGCAGCCTAGGGGGTTGGGAGACCCAGTACTTC
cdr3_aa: CASSLGGWETQYF

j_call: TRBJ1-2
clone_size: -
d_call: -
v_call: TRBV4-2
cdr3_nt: TGTGCCAGCAGCCCCTCCGCAGGGGATCAAGAAGGCTACACCTTC
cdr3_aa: CASSPSAGDQEGYTF

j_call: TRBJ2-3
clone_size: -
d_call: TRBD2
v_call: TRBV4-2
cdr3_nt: TGTGCCAGCAGCGGACCGGGACTAGCGGCCACAGATACGCAGTATTTT
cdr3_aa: CASSGPGLAATDTQYF